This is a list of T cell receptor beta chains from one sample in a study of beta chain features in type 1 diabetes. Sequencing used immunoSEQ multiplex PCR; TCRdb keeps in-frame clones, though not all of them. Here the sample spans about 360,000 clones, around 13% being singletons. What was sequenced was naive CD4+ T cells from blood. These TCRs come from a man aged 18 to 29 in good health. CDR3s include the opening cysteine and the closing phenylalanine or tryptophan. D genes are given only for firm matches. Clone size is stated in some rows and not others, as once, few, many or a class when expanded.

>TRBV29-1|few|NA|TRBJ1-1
CSVLGQGQVEAFF
TGCAGCGTTTTGGGGCAGGGGCAAGTTGAAGCTTTCTTT
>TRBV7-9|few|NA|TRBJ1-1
CASSLPTGGTEAFF
TGTGCCAGCAGCTTGCCAACGGGTGGCACTGAAGCTTTCTTT
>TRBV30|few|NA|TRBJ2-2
CAWSERSTGELFF
TGTGCCTGGAGTGAGCGTAGCACCGGGGAGCTGTTTTTT
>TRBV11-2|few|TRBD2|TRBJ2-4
CASSLEGQTSRSPIQYF
TGTGCCAGCAGCTTAGAGGGGCAGACTAGCCGGAGCCCAATTCAGTACTTC
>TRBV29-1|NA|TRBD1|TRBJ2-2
CSVDRTGGILGTGELFF
TGCAGCGTCGATCGGACAGGGGGTATATTAGGCACCGGGGAGCTGTTTTTT
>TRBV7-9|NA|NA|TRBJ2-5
CASSLLREETQYF
TGTGCCAGCAGCCTACTCCGGGAAGAGACCCAGTACTTC
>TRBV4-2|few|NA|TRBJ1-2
CASSPSGNPNYGYTF
TGTGCCAGCAGCCCCTCGGGGAATCCTAACTATGGCTACACCTTC
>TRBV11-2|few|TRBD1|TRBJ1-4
CASSIRWTGGPTNEKLFF
TGTGCCAGCAGCATCAGATGGACAGGGGGCCCGACTAATGAAAAACTGTTTTTT
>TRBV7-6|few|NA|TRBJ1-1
CASSSRTAANTEAFF
TGTGCCAGCAGCTCCCGGACAGCCGCGAACACTGAAGCTTTCTTT
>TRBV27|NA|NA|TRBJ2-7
CASSLSDSSYEQYF
TGTGCCAGCAGTTTATCGGACAGCTCCTACGAGCAGTACTTC
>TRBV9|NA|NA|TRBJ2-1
CASSVDGSLYNEQFF
TGTGCCAGCAGCGTAGACGGGAGCCTTTACAATGAGCAGTTCTTC
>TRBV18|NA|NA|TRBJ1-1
CASSPGTGNTEAFF
TGTGCCAGCTCACCCGGGACTGGGAACACTGAAGCTTTCTTT
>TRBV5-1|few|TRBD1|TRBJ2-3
CASGQDGRTDTQYF
TGCGCCAGTGGACAGGATGGACGCACAGATACGCAGTATTTT
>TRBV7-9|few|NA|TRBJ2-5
CASSLGGFLETQYF
TGTGCCAGCAGCTTAGGTGGCTTTCTGGAGACCCAGTACTTC